The 8 T cell receptor beta chains in this list originate from one sample, sequenced in a study of cytomegalovirus exposure and HLA in healthy donors (dated by TCRdb to about 2017). The method was the immunoSEQ multiplex PCR assay. For the multiplex PCR, a mixture combining 60 forward primers for TCR Vbeta segments and 13 reverse primers for TCR Jbeta segments was used. TCRdb obtained this table from immuneACCESS and retained in-frame rearrangements with V and J assigned. These tables miss some clones; where compared with another copy, unresolved V genes account for less than half of the shortfall, and the remainder is unexplained. This sample has 110,000 to 150,000 clones in its table, and 65% to 85% of those were observed once. Together, the top ten hold about 3.7% of the sample. Sequencing was performed on PBMCs. The receptors were sampled from a male donor in good health and CMV-seronegative.

V and J are TRBV7-9 and TRBJ2-7, with TRBD2 identical over 11 bases. CDR3 size: 14 residues. Germline V CDR1 and CDR2: SEHNR, FQNEAQ (reference sequence). Trimming cost V 5 bases and J 9 bases; bases outside gene matches: 9. In nucleotides, the CDR3 is TGTGCCAGCAGCCCTAGCGGGGGGCCCGGAGGGCAGTACTTC. The encoded protein is CASSPSGGPGGQYF.

To note about this clone: This CDR3 is also generated by other DNA sequences in the sample. The V gene is TRBV6-1, the J gene TRBJ1-1; no definite D call. Germline-derived CDR1 and CDR2 are MNHNS and SASEGT. V was shortened by 1 base and J by 1 base, with 4 bases between the two germline ends. CDR3 length: 13 residues. Here the CDR3 reads CASSEVRNTEAFF. CDR3 DNA sequence: TGTGCCAGCAGTGAAGTTCGGAACACTGAAGCTTTCTTT.

The chain couples TRBV10-3 to TRBJ1-2, with D tentatively TRBD1 (5 bases). The ends were cut back, 8 bases at V and 6 bases at J, with 28 bases in the middle. This CDR3 spans 17 amino acids. Germline CDR1 ENHRY, CDR2 SYGVKD. In DNA, the CDR3 is TGTGCCATCTACTCCCCGTTGGGGGAGGAGGGACGGCATGGCTACACCTTC. Translation gives CAIYSPLGEEGRHGYTF.

This clone appeared a single time. The rearrangement links TRBV7-3 to TRBJ2-3; TRBD1 matches at 7 bases. The CDR3 extends over 16 amino acids. Germline CDR1 SGHTA, CDR2 FQGTGA. The V and J ends lost 5 bases and 2 bases, in that order; junction bases with no gene match: 10. This CDR3 is CASSPLGTANTDTQYF. CDR3 in DNA: TGTGCCAGCAGCCCTCTCGGGACAGCAAACACAGATACGCAGTATTTT.

This clone turned up a few times. The rearrangement joins TRBV5-1 to TRBJ1-1, with no clear D. Trimming removed 1 base at V and 3 bases at J, with 10 bases between. There are 14 residues in the CDR3. From germline, CDR1 is SGHRS and CDR2 YFSETQ. The CDR3 protein is CASSLTLADTEAFF. DNA of the CDR3: TGCGCCAGCAGCTTGACCTTGGCAGACACTGAAGCTTTCTTT.

This clone was counted between two and nine times. This chain uses TRBV27 with TRBJ1-6; D not resolved. The CDR3 is made up of 12 amino acids. CDR1 is MNHEY and CDR2 is SMNVEV in the germline V gene (reference sequence). V shed 0 bases and J shed 10 bases, with 4 bases lying between them. CDR3 loop: CASSLSQSPLHF. CDR3 nucleotides: TGTGCCAGCAGTTTATCTCAGTCACCCCTCCACTTT.

The rearrangement joins TRBV9 to TRBJ1-2, with 8 bases fitting TRBD1. The J segment lost 2 bases and the V segment lost 2 bases, leaving 2 bases of the junction unmatched. The CDR3 has 14 amino acids. Germline V gives CDR1 SGDLS, CDR2 YYNGEE. The CDR3 DNA reads as TGTGCCAGCAGCGTGGGACAGGACAACTATGGCTACACCTTC. Translating it yields CASSVGQDNYGYTF.

The chain carries TRBV7-9 and TRBJ2-4; TRBD1 matches 7 bases. V shed 5 bases, J shed 3 bases, and the junction held 7 bases outside the gene matches. Germline lookup yields CDR1 SEHNR and CDR2 FQNEAQ (reference sequence). The CDR3 consists of 15 residues. CDR3 residues: CASSVPTGVKNIQYF. CDR3 in DNA: TGTGCCAGCAGCGTCCCAACAGGGGTCAAAAACATTCAGTACTTC.